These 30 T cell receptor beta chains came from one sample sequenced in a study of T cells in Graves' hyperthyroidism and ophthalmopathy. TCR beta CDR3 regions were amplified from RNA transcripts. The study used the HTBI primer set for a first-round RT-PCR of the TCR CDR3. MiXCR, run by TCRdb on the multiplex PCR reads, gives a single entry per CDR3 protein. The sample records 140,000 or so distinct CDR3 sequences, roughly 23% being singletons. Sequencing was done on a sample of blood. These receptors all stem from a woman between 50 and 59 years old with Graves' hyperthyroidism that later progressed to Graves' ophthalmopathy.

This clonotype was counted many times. The CDR3 region is CAISESSMETQYF. CDR3 sequence (DNA): TGTGCCATCAGTGAGTCTTCTATGGAGACCCAGTACTTC. This chain uses TRBV10-3 with TRBJ2-5; D unclear. The V gene's germline CDR1 is ENHRY and CDR2 SYGVKD. With 0 bases removed from V and 5 bases from J, the gap between germline ends came to 7 bases. The CDR3 runs to 13 residues.

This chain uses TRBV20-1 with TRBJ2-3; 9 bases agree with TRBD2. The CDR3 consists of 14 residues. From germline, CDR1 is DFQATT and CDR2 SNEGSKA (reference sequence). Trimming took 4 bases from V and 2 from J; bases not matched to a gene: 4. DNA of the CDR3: TGCAGTGCTATCGCTAGCGGGGTCACAGATACGCAGTATTTT. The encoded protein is CSAIASGVTDTQYF.

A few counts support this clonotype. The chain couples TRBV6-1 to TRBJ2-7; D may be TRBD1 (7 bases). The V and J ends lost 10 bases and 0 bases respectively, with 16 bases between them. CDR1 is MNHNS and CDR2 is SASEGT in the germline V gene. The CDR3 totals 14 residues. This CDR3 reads CATKTGRSSYEQYF. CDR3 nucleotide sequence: TGTGCCACCAAGACAGGGAGGAGCTCCTACGAGCAGTACTTC.

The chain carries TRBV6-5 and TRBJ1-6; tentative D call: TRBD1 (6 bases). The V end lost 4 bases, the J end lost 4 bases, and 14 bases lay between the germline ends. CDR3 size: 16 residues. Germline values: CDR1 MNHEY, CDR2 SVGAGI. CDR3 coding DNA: TGTGCCAGCAGTTCTCAGAGACAGGAGTATAATTCACCCCTCCACTTT. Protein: CASSSQRQEYNSPLHF.

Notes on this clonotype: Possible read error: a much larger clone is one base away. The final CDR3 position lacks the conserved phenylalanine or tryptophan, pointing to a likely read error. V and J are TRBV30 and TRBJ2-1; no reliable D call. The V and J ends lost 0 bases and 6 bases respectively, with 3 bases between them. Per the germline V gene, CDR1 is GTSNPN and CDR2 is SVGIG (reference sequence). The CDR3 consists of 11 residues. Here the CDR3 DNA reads TGTGCCTGGAGTGTAACCAATGAGCAGTTCTCC. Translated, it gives CAWSVTNEQFS.

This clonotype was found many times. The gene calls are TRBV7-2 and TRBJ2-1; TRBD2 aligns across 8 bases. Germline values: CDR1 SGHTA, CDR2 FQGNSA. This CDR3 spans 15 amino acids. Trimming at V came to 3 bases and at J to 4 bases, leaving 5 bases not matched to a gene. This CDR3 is CASSFNGGGYNEQFF. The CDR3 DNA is TGTGCCAGCAGCTTTAACGGGGGGGGGTACAATGAGCAGTTCTTC.

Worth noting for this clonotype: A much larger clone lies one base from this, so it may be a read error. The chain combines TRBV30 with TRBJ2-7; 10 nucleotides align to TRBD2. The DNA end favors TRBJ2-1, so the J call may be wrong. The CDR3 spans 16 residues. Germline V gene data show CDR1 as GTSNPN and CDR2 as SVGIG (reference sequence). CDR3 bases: TGTGCCTGGAGTCGTTCCGGGACTAGCGCCTCCTACGAGCAGTTCTTC. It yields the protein CAWSRSGTSASYEQFF.

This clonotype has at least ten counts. CDR3 in amino acids: CAWRDTGELFF. As DNA, the CDR3 is TGTGCCTGGAGGGACACCGGGGAGCTGTTTTTT. The V and J genes are TRBV30 and TRBJ2-2; no definite D call. Germline assignment: CDR1 GTSNPN and CDR2 SVGIG (reference sequence). CDR3 length equals 11 residues. The V gene lost 3 bases and the J gene lost 3 bases, with 2 bases spanning the gap.

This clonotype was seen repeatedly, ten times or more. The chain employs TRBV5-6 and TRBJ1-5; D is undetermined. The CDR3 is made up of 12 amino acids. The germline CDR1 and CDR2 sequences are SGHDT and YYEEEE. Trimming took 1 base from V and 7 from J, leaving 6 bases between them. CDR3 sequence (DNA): TGTGCCAGCAGCTTGTCGGGGCAGCCCCAGCATTTT. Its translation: CASSLSGQPQHF.

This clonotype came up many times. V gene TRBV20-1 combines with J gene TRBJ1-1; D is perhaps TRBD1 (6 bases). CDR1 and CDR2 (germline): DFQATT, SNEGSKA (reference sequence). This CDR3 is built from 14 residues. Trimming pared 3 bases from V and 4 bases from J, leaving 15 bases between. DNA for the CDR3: TGCAGTGCTAGGTGGCGCGGCAGGGGCACTGAAGCTTTCTTT. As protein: CSARWRGRGTEAFF.

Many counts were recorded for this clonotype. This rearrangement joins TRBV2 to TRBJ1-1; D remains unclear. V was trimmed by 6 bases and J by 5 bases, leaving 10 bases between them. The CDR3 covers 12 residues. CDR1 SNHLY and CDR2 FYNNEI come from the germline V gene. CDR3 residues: CASRERGTEAFF. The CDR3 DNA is TGTGCCAGCAGGGAACGGGGTACTGAAGCTTTCTTT.

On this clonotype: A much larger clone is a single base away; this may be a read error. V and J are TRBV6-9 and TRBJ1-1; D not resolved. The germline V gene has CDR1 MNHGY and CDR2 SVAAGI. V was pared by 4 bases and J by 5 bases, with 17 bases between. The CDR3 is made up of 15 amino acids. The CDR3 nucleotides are TGTGCCAGCAGTTTATTTCCTGGGTCAAGGACTGAAGCTTTCTTT. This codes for CASSLFPGSRTEAFF.

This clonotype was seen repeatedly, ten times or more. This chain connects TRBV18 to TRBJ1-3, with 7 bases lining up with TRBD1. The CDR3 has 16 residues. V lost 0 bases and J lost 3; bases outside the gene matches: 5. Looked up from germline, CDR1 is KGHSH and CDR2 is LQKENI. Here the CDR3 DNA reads TGTGCCAGCTCACCACCGGGAAGGACAGGTGGAAACACCATATATTTT. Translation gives CASSPPGRTGGNTIYF.

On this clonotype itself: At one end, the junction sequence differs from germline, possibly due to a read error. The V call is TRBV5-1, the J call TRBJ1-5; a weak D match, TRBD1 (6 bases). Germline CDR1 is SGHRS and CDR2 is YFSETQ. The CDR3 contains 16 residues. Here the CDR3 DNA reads TGTGCCAGCAGCCTCGGGACACCTGCCCGGAATCAGCCCCAGCATTTT. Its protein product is CASSLGTPARNQPQHF.

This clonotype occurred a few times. CDR3 region: CASRETAGVNYGYTF. CDR3 nucleotides: TGTGCCAGCAGAGAGACGGCAGGGGTTAACTATGGCTACACCTTC. This chain uses TRBV6-1 with TRBJ1-2, with D perhaps TRBD1 (6 bases). Germline V lookup: CDR1 MNHNS, CDR2 SASEGT. This CDR3 spans 15 amino acids. Trimming left V 6 bases short and J 1 base short, with 15 bases between.

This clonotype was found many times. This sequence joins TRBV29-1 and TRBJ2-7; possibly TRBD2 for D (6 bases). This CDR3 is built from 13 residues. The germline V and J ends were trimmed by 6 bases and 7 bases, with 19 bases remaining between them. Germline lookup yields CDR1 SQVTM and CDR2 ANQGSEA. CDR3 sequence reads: CSVEYSGGGEQYF. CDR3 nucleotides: TGCAGCGTGGAGTATAGCGGAGGTGGGGAGCAGTACTTC.

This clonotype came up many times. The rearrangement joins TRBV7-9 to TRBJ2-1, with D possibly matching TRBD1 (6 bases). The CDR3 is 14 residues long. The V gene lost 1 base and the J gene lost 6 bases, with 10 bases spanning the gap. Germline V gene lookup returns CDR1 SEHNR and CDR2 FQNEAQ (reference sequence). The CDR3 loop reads CASSLGQASNEQFF. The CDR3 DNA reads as TGTGCCAGCAGCTTAGGACAGGCCTCCAATGAGCAGTTCTTC.

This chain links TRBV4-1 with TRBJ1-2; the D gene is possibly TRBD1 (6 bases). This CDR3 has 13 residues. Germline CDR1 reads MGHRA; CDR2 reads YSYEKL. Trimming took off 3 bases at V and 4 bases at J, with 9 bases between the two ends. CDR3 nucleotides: TGCGCCAGCAGCCACGGGGGGGCCTATGGCTACACCTTC. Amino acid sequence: CASSHGGAYGYTF.

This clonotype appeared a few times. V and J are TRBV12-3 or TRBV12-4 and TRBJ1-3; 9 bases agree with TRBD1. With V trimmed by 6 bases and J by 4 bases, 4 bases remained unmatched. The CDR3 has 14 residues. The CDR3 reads CASRGQGYGNTIYF. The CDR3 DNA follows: TGTGCCAGCAGGGGACAGGGATACGGAAACACCATATATTTT.

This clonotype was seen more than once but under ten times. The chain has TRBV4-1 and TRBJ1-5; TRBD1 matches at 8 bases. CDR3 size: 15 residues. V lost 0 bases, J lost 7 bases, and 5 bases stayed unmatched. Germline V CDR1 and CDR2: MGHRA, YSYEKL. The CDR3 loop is CASSQDTGGRQPQHF. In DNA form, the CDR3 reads TGCGCCAGCAGCCAAGATACAGGGGGGAGGCAGCCCCAGCATTTT.

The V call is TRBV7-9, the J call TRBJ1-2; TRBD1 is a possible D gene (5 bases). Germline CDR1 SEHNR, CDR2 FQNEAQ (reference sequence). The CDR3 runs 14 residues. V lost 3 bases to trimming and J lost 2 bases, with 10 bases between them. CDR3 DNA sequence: TGTGCCAGCAGCTTCCCCGGGGGGAACTATGGCTACACCTTC. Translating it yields CASSFPGGNYGYTF.

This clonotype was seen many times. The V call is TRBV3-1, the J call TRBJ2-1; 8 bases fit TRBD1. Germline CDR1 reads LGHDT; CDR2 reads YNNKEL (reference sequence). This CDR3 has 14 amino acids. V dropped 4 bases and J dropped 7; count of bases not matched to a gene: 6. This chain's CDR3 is CASSPGTGRNEQFF. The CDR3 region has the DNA TGTGCCAGCAGCCCAGGGACAGGACGTAATGAGCAGTTCTTC.

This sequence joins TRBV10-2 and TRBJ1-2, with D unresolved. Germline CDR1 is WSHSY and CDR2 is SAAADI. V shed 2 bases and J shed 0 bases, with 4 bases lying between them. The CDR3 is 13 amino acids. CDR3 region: CASSERANYGYTF. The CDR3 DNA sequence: TGCGCCAGCAGTGAGAGAGCTAACTATGGCTACACCTTC.

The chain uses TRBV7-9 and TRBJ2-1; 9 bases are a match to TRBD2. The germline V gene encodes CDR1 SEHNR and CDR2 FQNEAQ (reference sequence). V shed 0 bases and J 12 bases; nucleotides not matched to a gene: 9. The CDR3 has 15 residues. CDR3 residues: CASSLALREGFTQFF. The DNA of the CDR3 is TGTGCCAGCAGCTTAGCTTTGCGGGAGGGTTTTACGCAGTTCTTC.

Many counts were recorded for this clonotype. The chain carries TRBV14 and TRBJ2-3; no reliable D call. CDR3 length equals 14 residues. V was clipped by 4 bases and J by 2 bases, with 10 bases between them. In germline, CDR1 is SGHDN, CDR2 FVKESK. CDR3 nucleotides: TGTGCCAGCAGCCCAGCCGGCCTCACAGATACGCAGTATTTT. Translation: CASSPAGLTDTQYF.

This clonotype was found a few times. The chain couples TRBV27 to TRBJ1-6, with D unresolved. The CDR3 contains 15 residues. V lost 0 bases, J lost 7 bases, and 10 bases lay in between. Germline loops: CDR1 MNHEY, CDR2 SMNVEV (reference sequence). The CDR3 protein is CASSLSGTRNSPLHF. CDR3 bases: TGTGCCAGCAGTTTATCGGGAACTAGGAATTCACCCCTCCACTTT.

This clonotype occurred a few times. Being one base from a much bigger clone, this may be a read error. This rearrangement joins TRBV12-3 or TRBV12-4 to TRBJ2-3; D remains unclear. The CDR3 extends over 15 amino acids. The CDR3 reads CASSPSGYDTDMQYF. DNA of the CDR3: TGTGCCAGCAGCCCATCCGGGTACGACACAGATATGCAGTATTTT.

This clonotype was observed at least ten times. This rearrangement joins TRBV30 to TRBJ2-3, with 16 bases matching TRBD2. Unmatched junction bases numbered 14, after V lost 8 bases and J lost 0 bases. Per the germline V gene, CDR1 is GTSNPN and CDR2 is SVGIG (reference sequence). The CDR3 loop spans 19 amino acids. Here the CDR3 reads CAPTEAGLAGGSSTDTQYF. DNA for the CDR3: TGTGCCCCGACTGAGGCGGGACTAGCGGGAGGGTCTAGCACAGATACGCAGTATTTT.

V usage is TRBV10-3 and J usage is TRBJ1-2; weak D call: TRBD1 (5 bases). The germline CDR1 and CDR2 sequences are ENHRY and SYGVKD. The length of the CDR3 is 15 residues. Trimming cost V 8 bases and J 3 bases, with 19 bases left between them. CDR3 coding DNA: TGTGCCATCTCCGACGGCACTCTCAGGGACTATGGCTACACCTTC. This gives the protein CAISDGTLRDYGYTF.

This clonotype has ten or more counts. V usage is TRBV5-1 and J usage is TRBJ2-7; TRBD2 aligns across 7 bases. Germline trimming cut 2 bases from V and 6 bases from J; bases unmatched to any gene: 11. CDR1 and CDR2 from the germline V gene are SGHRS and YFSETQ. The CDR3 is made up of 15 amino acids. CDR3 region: CASSFRGGSEIEQYF. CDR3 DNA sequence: TGCGCCAGCAGCTTTAGGGGCGGGAGTGAAATCGAGCAGTACTTC.